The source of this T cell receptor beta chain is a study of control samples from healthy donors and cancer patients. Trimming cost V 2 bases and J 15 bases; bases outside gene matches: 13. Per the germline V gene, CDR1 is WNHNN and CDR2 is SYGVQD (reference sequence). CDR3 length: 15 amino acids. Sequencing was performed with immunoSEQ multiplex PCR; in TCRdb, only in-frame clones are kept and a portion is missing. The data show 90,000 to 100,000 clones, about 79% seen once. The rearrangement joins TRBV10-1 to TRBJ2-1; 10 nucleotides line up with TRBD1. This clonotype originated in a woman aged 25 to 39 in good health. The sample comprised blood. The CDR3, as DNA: TGCGCCAGCAGTGAGAACCCGGACAGGGGGTCGAGATGGTTCTTC. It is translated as CASSENPDRGSRWFF.